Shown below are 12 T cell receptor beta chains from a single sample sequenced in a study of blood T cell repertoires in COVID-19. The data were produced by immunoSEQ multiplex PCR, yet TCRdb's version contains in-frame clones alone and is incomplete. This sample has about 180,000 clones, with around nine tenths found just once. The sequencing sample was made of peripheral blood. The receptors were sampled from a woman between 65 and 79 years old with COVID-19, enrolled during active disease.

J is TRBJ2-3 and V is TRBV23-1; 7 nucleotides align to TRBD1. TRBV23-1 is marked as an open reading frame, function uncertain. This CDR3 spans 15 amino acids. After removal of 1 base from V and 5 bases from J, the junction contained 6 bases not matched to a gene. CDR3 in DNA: TGCGCCAGCAGTCAATTGACAGGGTTGAGAGATACGCAGTATTTT. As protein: CASSQLTGLRDTQYF.

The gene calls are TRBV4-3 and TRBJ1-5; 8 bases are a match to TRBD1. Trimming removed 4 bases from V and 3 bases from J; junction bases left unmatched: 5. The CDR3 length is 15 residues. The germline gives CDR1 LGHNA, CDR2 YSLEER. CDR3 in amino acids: CASSLDRGYNQPQHF. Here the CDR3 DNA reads TGCGCCAGCAGCCTAGACAGGGGATACAATCAGCCCCAGCATTTT.

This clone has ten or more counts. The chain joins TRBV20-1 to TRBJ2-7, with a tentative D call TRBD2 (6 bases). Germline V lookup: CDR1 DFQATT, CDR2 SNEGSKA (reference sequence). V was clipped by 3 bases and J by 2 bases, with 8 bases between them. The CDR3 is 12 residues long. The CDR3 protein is CSASPGAYEQYF. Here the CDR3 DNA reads TGCAGTGCTAGTCCGGGAGCCTACGAGCAGTACTTC.

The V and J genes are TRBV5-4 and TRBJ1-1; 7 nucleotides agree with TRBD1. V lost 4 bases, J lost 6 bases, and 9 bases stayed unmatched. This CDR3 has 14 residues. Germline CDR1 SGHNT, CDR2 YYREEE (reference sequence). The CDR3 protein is CASSPQTGKPEAFF. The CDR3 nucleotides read TGTGCCAGCAGCCCTCAGACAGGGAAACCTGAAGCTTTCTTT.

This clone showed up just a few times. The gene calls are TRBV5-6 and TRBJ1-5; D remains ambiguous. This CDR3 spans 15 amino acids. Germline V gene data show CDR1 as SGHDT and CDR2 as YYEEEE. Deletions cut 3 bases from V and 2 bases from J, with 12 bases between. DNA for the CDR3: TGTGCCAGCAGCTCTACCATGAGGGGCAATCAGCCCCAGCATTTT. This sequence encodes CASSSTMRGNQPQHF.

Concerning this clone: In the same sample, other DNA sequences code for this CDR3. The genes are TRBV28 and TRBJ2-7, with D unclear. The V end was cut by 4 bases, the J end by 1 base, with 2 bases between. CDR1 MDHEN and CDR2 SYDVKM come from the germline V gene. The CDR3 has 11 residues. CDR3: CASSSSYEQYF. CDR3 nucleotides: TGTGCCAGCAGTTCGTCCTACGAGCAGTACTTC.

The CDR3 bases are TGTGCCTGGAGTGGCGTACGTGCCAGGGGGAGCAATCAGCCCCAGCATTTT. It specifies CAWSGVRARGSNQPQHF. This sequence joins TRBV30 and TRBJ1-5, with 7 bases that match TRBD1. The V segment lost 1 base and the J segment 1 base; nucleotides outside the gene matches: 10. Germline-derived CDR1 and CDR2 are GTSNPN and SVGIG (reference sequence). This CDR3 is 17 amino acids long.

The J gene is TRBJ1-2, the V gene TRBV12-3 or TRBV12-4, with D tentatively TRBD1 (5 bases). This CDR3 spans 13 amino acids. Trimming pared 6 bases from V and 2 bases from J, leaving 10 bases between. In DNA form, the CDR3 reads TGTGCCAGCAGCCAGGACACGAACTATGGCTACACCTTC. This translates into CASSQDTNYGYTF.

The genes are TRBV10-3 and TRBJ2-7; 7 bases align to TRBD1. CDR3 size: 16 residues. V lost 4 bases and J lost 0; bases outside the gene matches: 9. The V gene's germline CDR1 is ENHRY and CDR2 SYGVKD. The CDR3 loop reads CAISGFDRASSYEQYF. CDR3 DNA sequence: TGTGCCATCAGTGGGTTCGACAGGGCGAGCTCCTACGAGCAGTACTTC.

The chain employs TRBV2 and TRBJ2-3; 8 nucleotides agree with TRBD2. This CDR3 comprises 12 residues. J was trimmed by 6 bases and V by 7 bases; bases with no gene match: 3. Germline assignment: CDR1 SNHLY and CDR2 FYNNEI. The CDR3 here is CASKASGDTQYF. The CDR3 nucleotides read TGTGCCAGCAAGGCTAGCGGGGATACGCAGTATTTT. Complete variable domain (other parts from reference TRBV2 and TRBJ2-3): EPEVTQTPSHQVTQMGQEVILRCVPISNHLYFYWYRQILGQKVEFLVSFYNNEISEKSEIFDDQFSVERPDGSNFTLKIRSTKLEDSAMYFCASKASGDTQYFGPGTRLTVL.

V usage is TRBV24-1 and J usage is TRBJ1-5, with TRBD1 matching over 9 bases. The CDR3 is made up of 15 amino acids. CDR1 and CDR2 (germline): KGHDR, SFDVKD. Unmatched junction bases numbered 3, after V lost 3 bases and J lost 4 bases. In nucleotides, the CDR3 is TGTGCCACCAGTGATACAGGGGGCAGGAATCAGCCCCAGCATTTT. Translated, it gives CATSDTGGRNQPQHF.

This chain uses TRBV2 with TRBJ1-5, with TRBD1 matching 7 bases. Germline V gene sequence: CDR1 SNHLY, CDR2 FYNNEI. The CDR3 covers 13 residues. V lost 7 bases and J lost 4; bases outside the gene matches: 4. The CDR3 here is CASMGQLNQPQHF. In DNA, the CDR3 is TGTGCCAGCATGGGACAGCTTAATCAGCCCCAGCATTTT.